A selection of T cell receptor beta chains follows, all from one sample in a study of shared clonotypes between healthy human individuals. Repertoires were generated with immunoSEQ multiplex PCR, while TCRdb's copy carries only in-frame clones and drops some. Found here are some 500,000 clones, 90% to 96% of them singletons; the top ten hold about 0.064%. The sequenced sample was naive CD4+ T cells sorted from blood. These TCRs come from a woman under 40 in good health. Both conserved end residues are part of each CDR3. The D gene is left open where the match is weak. Not all rows give a size; the values are once, few, many and, for expanded clones, a class.

d_call,j_call,v_call,clone_size,cdr3_aa,cdr3_nt
.,TRBJ2-2,TRBV19,once,CASSPQGSNTGELFF,TGTGCCAGTAGTCCCCAGGGGTCGAACACCGGGGAGCTGTTTTTT
.,TRBJ2-7,TRBV28,.,CASSLDSMGDEQYF,TGTGCCAGCAGTTTAGACAGTATGGGGGACGAGCAGTACTTC
.,TRBJ2-3,TRBV29-1,.,CSVEGPSTDTQYF,TGCAGCGTCGAGGGACCGTCCACAGATACGCAGTATTTT
TRBD2,TRBJ2-7,TRBV5-5,.,CASSFQAGTYEQYF,TGTGCCAGCAGCTTTCAAGCGGGGACTTACGAGCAGTACTTC
.,TRBJ2-5,TRBV5-6,.,CASSLVSGEETQYF,TGTGCCAGCAGCTTGGTGAGTGGGGAAGAGACCCAGTACTTC
TRBD2,TRBJ2-7,TRBV7-2,.,CASSGSSGRVEQYF,TGTGCCAGCAGCGGTTCTAGCGGGAGGGTCGAGCAGTACTTC
TRBD1,TRBJ1-1,TRBV28,.,CASSFSGTGGTEAFF,TGTGCCAGCAGTTTCTCAGGGACAGGCGGGACTGAAGCTTTCTTT
.,TRBJ2-7,TRBV6-1,.,CASSVQFKQYF,TGTGCCAGCAGTGTCCAGTTCAAGCAGTACTTC
.,TRBJ2-5,TRBV7-9,.,CASSGPVGLEYF,TGTGCCAGCAGCGGTCCAGTGGGACTGGAGTACTTC
TRBD2,TRBJ2-1,TRBV6-4,.,CARPGLAGPGSYNEQFF,TGTGCCAGACCGGGACTAGCGGGGCCCGGCTCCTACAATGAGCAGTTCTTC
TRBD2,TRBJ2-1,TRBV11-3,.,CASSFMLAENEQFF,TGTGCCAGCAGCTTTATGCTAGCGGAGAATGAGCAGTTCTTC
.,TRBJ1-5,TRBV7-9,.,CASSSALRDQPQHF,TGTGCCAGCAGCTCCGCTCTCCGGGACCAGCCCCAGCATTTT
.,TRBJ1-2,TRBV11-2,.,CASSFGGALDGYTF,TGTGCCAGCAGCTTTGGGGGGGCTTTGGATGGCTACACCTTC
.,TRBJ2-1,TRBV19,.,CASSPAGPLSYNEQFF,TGTGCCAGTAGTCCAGCTGGACCCCTCTCCTACAATGAGCAGTTCTTC
TRBD1,TRBJ1-1,TRBV18,.,CASSPQGAGDTEAFF,TGTGCCAGCTCCCCTCAGGGGGCGGGGGACACTGAAGCTTTCTTT
TRBD1,TRBJ1-4,TRBV5-1,.,CASSSPGQMNEKLFF,TGCGCCAGCAGCTCCCCGGGACAGATGAATGAAAAACTGTTTTTT
.,TRBJ2-3,TRBV7-6,.,CASSTPSGSDTQYF,TGTGCCAGCAGTACACCCTCGGGATCAGATACGCAGTATTTT
.,TRBJ2-7,TRBV7-2,.,CASSLGASSSYEQYF,TGTGCCAGCAGCTTAGGAGCGTCCAGCTCCTACGAGCAGTACTTC
TRBD1,TRBJ2-5,TRBV11-2,.,CASSFLTGLEETQYF,TGTGCCAGCAGCTTCCTGACAGGGCTCGAAGAGACCCAGTACTTC
.,TRBJ1-1,TRBV10-2,.,CASKNGEMSTEAFF,TGCGCCAGCAAGAACGGGGAGATGAGCACTGAAGCTTTCTTT
TRBD2,TRBJ2-7,TRBV28,.,CASRASGLVVSEQYF,TGTGCCAGCCGTGCGTCTGGACTAGTGGTATCCGAGCAGTACTTC
TRBD2,TRBJ2-7,TRBV11-2,.,CASSLRLAGGPTYEQYF,TGTGCCAGCAGCCTCCGCTTAGCGGGAGGCCCGACCTACGAGCAGTACTTC
TRBD1,TRBJ1-2,TRBV4-1,.,CASSQEWTGALLLYGYTF,TGCGCCAGCAGCCAAGAATGGACAGGGGCCCTACTCTTGTATGGCTACACCTTC
.,TRBJ2-7,TRBV5-1,.,CASSLRDTYEQYF,TGCGCCAGCAGCTTGAGGGACACCTACGAGCAGTACTTC
TRBD1,TRBJ2-6,TRBV25-1,.,CASSVGGTAGANVLTF,TGTGCCAGCAGTGTAGGGGGCACCGCTGGGGCCAACGTCCTGACTTTC
TRBD1,TRBJ2-1,TRBV19,once,CASTNGQGSYNEQFF,TGTGCCAGCACAAACGGACAGGGATCCTACAATGAGCAGTTCTTC
TRBD2,TRBJ2-1,TRBV7-6,.,CASSRAGTSGRDEQFF,TGTGCCAGCAGCCGCGCCGGGACTAGCGGGAGGGATGAGCAGTTCTTC
.,TRBJ1-5,TRBV18,.,CASSPNDRQNQPQHF,TGTGCCAGCTCACCTAACGACAGGCAAAATCAGCCCCAGCATTTT
.,TRBJ1-1,TRBV6-6,.,CASSPKSTGNTEAFF,TGTGCCAGCAGTCCCAAATCAACAGGAAACACTGAAGCTTTCTTT
TRBD2,TRBJ2-1,TRBV28,.,CASLAGDDEQFF,TGTGCCAGCCTAGCGGGAGACGATGAGCAGTTCTTC
TRBD2,TRBJ2-2,TRBV5-1,.,CASSLGASGTGELFF,TGCGCCAGCAGCTTGGGGGCTAGCGGCACCGGGGAGCTGTTTTTT
TRBD2,TRBJ2-3,TRBV5-1,.,CASRLAGGPIVPDTQYF,TGCGCCAGCAGACTAGCGGGAGGGCCCATTGTCCCAGATACGCAGTATTTT